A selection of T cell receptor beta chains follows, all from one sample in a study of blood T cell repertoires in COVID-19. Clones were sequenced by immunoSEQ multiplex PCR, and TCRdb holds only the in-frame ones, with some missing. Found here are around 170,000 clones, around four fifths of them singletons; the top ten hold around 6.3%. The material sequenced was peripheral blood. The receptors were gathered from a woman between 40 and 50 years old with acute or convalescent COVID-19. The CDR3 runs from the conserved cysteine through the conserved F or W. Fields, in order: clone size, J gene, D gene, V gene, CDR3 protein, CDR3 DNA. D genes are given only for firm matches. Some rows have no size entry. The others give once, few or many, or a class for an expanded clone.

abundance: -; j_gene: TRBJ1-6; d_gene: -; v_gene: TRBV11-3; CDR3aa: CASSLSGGDSPLHF; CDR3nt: TGTGCCAGCAGCTTATCGGGAGGGGATTCACCCCTCCACTTT
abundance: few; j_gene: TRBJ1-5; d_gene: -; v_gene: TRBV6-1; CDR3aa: CASSDRGRQPQHF; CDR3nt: TGTGCCAGCAGTGACAGGGGCCGTCAGCCCCAGCATTTT
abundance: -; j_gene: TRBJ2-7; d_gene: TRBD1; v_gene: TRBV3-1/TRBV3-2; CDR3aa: CASSQVQGTREQYF; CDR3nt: TGTGCCAGCAGCCAAGTACAGGGGACGCGAGAGCAGTACTTC
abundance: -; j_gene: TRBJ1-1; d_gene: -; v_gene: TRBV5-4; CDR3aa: CASFREGTGSTEAFF; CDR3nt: TGTGCCAGCTTCAGGGAGGGGACGGGTAGCACTGAAGCTTTCTTT
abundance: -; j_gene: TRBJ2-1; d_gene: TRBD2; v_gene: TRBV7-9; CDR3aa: CASSSFSGRAYNEQFF; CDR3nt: TGTGCCAGCAGCTCCTTCAGCGGGAGGGCCTACAATGAGCAGTTCTTC
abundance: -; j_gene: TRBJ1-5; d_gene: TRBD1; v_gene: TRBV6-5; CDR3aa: CASTPGQGGGQPQHF; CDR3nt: TGTGCCAGCACCCCCGGACAGGGAGGGGGACAGCCCCAGCATTTT
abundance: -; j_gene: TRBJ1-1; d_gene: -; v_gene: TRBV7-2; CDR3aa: CASSRMGGGGEAFF; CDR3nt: TGTGCCAGCAGTAGAATGGGGGGAGGAGGTGAAGCTTTCTTT
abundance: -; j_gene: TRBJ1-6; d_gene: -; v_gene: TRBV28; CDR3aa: CASSQRGLDHF; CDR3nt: TGTGCCAGCAGTCAAAGGGGTCTAGACCACTTT
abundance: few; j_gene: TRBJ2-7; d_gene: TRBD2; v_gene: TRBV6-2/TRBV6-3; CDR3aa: CASSYTSGSYEQYF; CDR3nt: TGTGCCAGCAGTTACACTAGCGGCTCCTACGAGCAGTACTTC
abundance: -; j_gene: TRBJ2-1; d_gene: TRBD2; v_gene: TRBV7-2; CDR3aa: CASSSPGLAGGGEQFF; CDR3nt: TGTGCCAGCAGCTCCCCCGGACTAGCGGGAGGAGGTGAGCAGTTCTTC
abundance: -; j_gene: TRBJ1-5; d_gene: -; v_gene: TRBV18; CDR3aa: CASSPGQAPQPQHF; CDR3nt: TGTGCCAGCTCACCAGGGCAGGCCCCTCAGCCCCAGCATTTT
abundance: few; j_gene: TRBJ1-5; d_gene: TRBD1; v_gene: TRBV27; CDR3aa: CASRLQGAGQPQHF; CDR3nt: TGTGCCAGCAGATTACAGGGGGCGGGTCAGCCCCAGCATTTT
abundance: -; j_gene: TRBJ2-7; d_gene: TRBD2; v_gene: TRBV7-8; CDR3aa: CASSHFLAGEGYEQYF; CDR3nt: TGTGCCAGCAGTCACTTTCTAGCGGGAGAGGGGTACGAGCAGTACTTC
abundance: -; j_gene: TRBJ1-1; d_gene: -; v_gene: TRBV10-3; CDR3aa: CAITGTMNTEAFF; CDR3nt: TGTGCCATCACCGGGACAATGAACACTGAAGCTTTCTTT
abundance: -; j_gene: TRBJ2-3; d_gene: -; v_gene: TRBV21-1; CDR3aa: CASSFGGGIDTQYF; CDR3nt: -
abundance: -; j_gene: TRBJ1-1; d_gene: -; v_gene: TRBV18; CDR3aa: CASSPRVVGTEAFF; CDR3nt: TGTGCCAGCTCACCCAGGGTGGTAGGTACTGAAGCTTTCTTT
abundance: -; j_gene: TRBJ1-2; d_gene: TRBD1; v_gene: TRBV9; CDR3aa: CASSVGDRVLNYGYTF; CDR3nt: TGTGCCAGCAGCGTAGGAGACAGGGTCTTGAACTATGGCTACACCTTC
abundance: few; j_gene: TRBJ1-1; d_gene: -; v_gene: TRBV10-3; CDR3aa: CAISGGTGEGSEAFF; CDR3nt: TGTGCCATCAGTGGAGGGACCGGGGAGGGCTCTGAAGCTTTCTTT
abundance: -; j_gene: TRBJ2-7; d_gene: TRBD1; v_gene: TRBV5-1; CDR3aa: CASSFGTGVEQYF; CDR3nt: TGCGCCAGCAGCTTCGGGACAGGGGTCGAGCAGTACTTC
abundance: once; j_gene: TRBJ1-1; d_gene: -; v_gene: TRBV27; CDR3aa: CASRILQGSEAFF; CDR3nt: TGTGCCAGCAGAATCTTACAGGGTTCTGAAGCTTTCTTT
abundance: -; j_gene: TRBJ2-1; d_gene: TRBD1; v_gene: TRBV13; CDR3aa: CASSLGGQGLHEQFF; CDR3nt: TGTGCCAGCAGCTTAGGGGGACAGGGATTGCATGAGCAGTTCTTC
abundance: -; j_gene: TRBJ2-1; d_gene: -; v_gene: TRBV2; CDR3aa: CASKNRTYNEQFF; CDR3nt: TGTGCCAGCAAAAACAGGACCTACAATGAGCAGTTCTTC
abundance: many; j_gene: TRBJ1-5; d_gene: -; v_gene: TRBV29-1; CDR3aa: CSVGNLGGNQPQHF; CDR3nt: TGCAGCGTTGGAAATCTCGGAGGCAATCAGCCCCAGCATTTT
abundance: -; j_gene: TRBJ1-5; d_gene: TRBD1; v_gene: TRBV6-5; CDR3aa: CASSYGGQNNQPQHF; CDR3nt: TGTGCCAGCAGTTACGGGGGACAGAACAATCAGCCCCAGCATTTT
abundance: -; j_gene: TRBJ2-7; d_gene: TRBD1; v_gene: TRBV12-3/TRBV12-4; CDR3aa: CASSWTGDYEQYF; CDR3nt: TGTGCCAGCAGTTGGACAGGCGACTACGAGCAGTACTTC
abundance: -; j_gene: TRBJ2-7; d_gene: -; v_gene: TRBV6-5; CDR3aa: CASSYITGVYEQYF; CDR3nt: TGTGCCAGCAGTTACATAACAGGCGTGTACGAGCAGTACTTC
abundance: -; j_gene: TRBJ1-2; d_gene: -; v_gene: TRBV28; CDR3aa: CASSSPNRYYGYTF; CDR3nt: TGTGCCAGCAGTTCACCTAACCGTTACTATGGCTACACCTTC
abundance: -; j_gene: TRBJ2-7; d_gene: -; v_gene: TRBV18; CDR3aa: CASSPAGSSSDEQYF; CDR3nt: TGTGCCAGCTCACCCGCCGGTTCCAGCAGCGACGAGCAGTACTTC
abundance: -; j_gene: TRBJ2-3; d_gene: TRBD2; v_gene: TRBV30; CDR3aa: CAGGRGGGTDTQYF; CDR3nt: TGTGCCGGGGGGAGGGGAGGGGGCACAGATACGCAGTATTTT
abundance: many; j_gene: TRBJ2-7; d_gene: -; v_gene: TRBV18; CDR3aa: CASSPDPGSYNYEQYF; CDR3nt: TGTGCCAGCTCACCAGACCCGGGATCCTACAACTACGAGCAGTACTTC
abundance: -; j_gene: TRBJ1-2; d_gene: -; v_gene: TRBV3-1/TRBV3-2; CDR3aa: CASSLQGTNYGYTF; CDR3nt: TGTGCCAGCAGCCTCCAGGGTACGAACTATGGCTACACCTTC
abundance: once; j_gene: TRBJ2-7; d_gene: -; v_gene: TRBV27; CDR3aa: CASSSPSGWQYF; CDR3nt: TGTGCCAGCAGTTCCCCTTCAGGTTGGCAGTACTTC
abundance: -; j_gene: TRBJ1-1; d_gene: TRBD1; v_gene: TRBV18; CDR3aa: CASSGTGAGEAFF; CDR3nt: TGTGCCAGCTCCGGGACAGGGGCTGGGGAAGCTTTCTTT
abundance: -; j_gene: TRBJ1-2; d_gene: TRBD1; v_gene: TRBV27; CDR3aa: CASSLTGAGYTF; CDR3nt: TGTGCCAGCAGTTTGACAGGGGCCGGCTACACCTTC
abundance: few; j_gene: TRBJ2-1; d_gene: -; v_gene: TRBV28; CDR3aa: CASSPGDPYEGNEQFF; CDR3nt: TGTGCCAGCAGTCCAGGGGACCCCTACGAAGGGAATGAGCAGTTCTTC